This entry concerns a single T cell receptor (beta chain). Its antigen is as yet unknown. Looked up from germline, CDR1 is SGHVS and CDR2 is FQNEAQ. CDR3 length equals 15 residues. The V end was cut by 1 base, the J end by 2 bases, with 11 bases between. This sample stems from a study of cytomegalovirus exposure and HLA in healthy donors. Broader study findings: Most TCR sequences were uncommon, yet certain public TCRs appeared in many donors.

13 Jbeta primers and 60 Vbeta primers were used for the PCR. Sequenced by immunoSEQ multiplex PCR; TCRdb stores in-frame clones only, minus some. In the table there are some 120,000 clones, 80% of which are singletons. This TCR was recovered from a man in his forties or fifties in good health and CMV-seronegative. The sample consisted of PBMCs. J is TRBJ1-2 and V is TRBV7-8, with D uncertain. The CDR3 sequence: CASSLETTANYGYTF. In DNA form, the CDR3 reads TGTGCCAGCAGCTTAGAGACTACAGCCAACTATGGCTACACCTTC.